This T cell receptor beta chain was retrieved from a study of T-cell reconstitution after alpha-beta-depleted transplantation in children. General study points: There were some patients whose high TCRbeta diversity at day 60 came from surviving recipient T cells and thymic progenitors. Several hundred graft clones that had expanded were reportedly the source of alpha-beta T cells about two months after transplant.

This clonotype was found a few times. Its matching antigen is unknown. Unique molecular identifiers were built into the TCRbeta library. Using its own MiXCR run on the PCR reads, TCRdb lists one record per CDR3 protein. The sample gives 440,000 or so distinct CDR3 sequences, around 46% of which show up once; under 35% is in the top ten. With 0 bases clipped from V and 4 bases from J, the junction kept 3 bases outside the gene matches. Germline CDR1 and CDR2: MGHRA and YSYEKL. This CDR3 contains 15 residues. The J gene is TRBJ1-5, the V gene TRBV4-1; TRBD1 aligns across 7 bases. The sequence was obtained from a girl aged 2-10 years with aplastic anemia, due to receive a stem cell transplant. The sequenced sample was PBMCs, obtained before TCRalphabeta/CD19-depleted stem cell transplant. DNA of the CDR3: TGCGCCAGCAGCCAAGATGAGGGGGCAAATCAGCCCCAGCATTTT. Protein sequence: CASSQDEGANQPQHF.